The 21 T cell receptor beta chains presented below share a single source sample, sequenced in a study of blood T cells in healthy people across ages. With a J-beta primer mix and a sample-barcoded 5' primer, a second PCR ran about 6 to 11 cycles. TCRdb analysed the 5' RACE reads with MiXCR anew, one entry per CDR3 protein. The table has 1.5 million to 2 million distinct CDR3 sequences, roughly 50% seen once. Sequenced material: blood. The receptors stem from a woman in her 40s in good health.

The chain carries TRBV20-1 and TRBJ1-2; D ambiguous. The length of the CDR3 is 12 residues. Trimming left V 0 bases short and J 4 bases short, with 6 bases between. Germline loops: CDR1 DFQATT, CDR2 SNEGSKA (reference sequence). CDR3 nucleotides: TGCAGTGCTAGAGATCGGACCTATGGCTACACCTTC. This codes for CSARDRTYGYTF.

The chain employs TRBV29-1 and TRBJ1-5; weak D call: TRBD1 (5 bases). Trimming left V 5 bases short and J 3 bases short, with 11 bases between. The germline V gene has CDR1 SQVTM and CDR2 ANQGSEA. This CDR3 has 13 amino acids. The CDR3 protein is CSVREGVNQPQHF. CDR3 in DNA: TGCAGCGTTCGGGAAGGGGTCAATCAGCCCCAGCATTTT.

This clonotype showed up just once. The V gene is TRBV6-6, the J gene TRBJ1-2, with a weak D call TRBD1 (5 bases). The CDR3 has 14 residues. V lost 4 bases, J lost 1 base, and 10 bases lay in between. CDR1 and CDR2 (germline): MNHNY, SVGAGI (reference sequence). In nucleotides, the CDR3 is TGTGCCAGCAGTTCTGACAGTTATAACTATGGCTACACCTTC. Amino acid sequence: CASSSDSYNYGYTF.

There are a few counts of this clonotype. The CDR3 bases are TGTGCCAGCAGTTACGGGACAGTTGATAACGAGCAGTACTTC. Its translation is CASSYGTVDNEQYF. The chain couples TRBV6-6 to TRBJ2-4, with 7 nucleotides matching TRBD1. The J call may be incorrect, as the DNA end agrees better with TRBJ2-7. Germline CDR1 MNHNY, CDR2 SVGAGI (reference sequence). CDR3 size: 14 residues.

This clonotype was seen a few times. The chain recombines TRBV7-2 with TRBJ1-5, with D possibly being TRBD1 (5 bases). V dropped 2 bases and J dropped 3 bases, with 14 bases sitting between them. This CDR3 has 16 amino acids. Germline CDR1 is SGHTA and CDR2 is FQGNSA. Here the CDR3 reads CASSLRPGPDNQPQHF. The CDR3 DNA follows: TGTGCCAGCAGCTTACGGCCGGGACCGGACAATCAGCCCCAGCATTTT.

The chain couples TRBV28 to TRBJ2-7; D is ambiguous. CDR3 length: 13 amino acids. Germline loops: CDR1 MDHEN, CDR2 SYDVKM. V gave up 7 bases and J gave up 2 bases, with 12 bases separating them. The CDR3 protein is CASTTGIPYEQYF. The DNA of the CDR3 is TGTGCCAGCACCACCGGCATCCCCTACGAGCAGTACTTC.

This clonotype has a handful of counts. The V gene is TRBV28, the J gene TRBJ2-1, with D possibly matching TRBD2 (6 bases). The ends were cut back, 6 bases at V and 0 bases at J, with 27 bases in the middle. The germline gives CDR1 MDHEN, CDR2 SYDVKM. The CDR3 consists of 20 residues. The chain's CDR3 is CASSPQGGVNPLSSYNEQFF. The CDR3 region has the DNA TGTGCCAGCAGCCCCCAGGGCGGGGTAAATCCTCTGAGCTCCTACAATGAGCAGTTCTTC.

In its sample, this clonotype was seen a few times. The gene calls are TRBV5-1 and TRBJ2-5, with D possibly matching TRBD2 (7 bases). Germline V gene lookup returns CDR1 SGHRS and CDR2 YFSETQ. V dropped 0 bases and J dropped 1 base, with 13 bases sitting between them. The CDR3 has 16 residues. The CDR3 loop reads CASSLGIGGAQETQYF. The CDR3 DNA reads as TGCGCCAGCAGCTTGGGTATAGGGGGGGCCCAAGAGACCCAGTACTTC.

The genes are TRBV5-1 and TRBJ2-1; D unresolved. Germline CDR1 reads SGHRS; CDR2 reads YFSETQ. The CDR3 length is 13 residues. Trimming removed 0 bases at V and 9 bases at J, with 10 bases between. The CDR3 protein is CASSLDVRGEQFF. In DNA form, the CDR3 reads TGCGCCAGCAGCTTGGACGTAAGAGGTGAGCAGTTCTTC.

This chain connects TRBV2 to TRBJ2-7; D is uncertain. The J call may be incorrect, as the DNA end agrees better with TRBJ2-5. Per the germline V gene, CDR1 is SNHLY and CDR2 is FYNNEI. The CDR3 covers 13 residues. CDR3 in amino acids: CASNLGWAETQYF. The CDR3 coding sequence is TGTGCCAGCAATCTAGGATGGGCGGAGACCCAGTACTTC.

V is TRBV15 and J is TRBJ1-2; the match to TRBD1 covers 8 bases. This CDR3 spans 15 amino acids. Germline assignment: CDR1 LNHNV and CDR2 YYDKDF (reference sequence). Unmatched junction bases numbered 8, after V lost 0 bases and J lost 8 bases. CDR3 sequence: CATSRDRGQGWGYTF. The CDR3 nucleotides read TGTGCCACCAGCAGAGATCGAGGACAGGGATGGGGCTACACCTTC.

The genes are TRBV28 and TRBJ2-5; the D is unclear. Germline CDR1 is MDHEN and CDR2 is SYDVKM. This CDR3 has 14 amino acids. The V gene lost 2 bases and the J gene lost 11 bases, with 18 bases spanning the gap. The CDR3 nucleotides read TGTGCCAGCAGTTTACCATTTGACCCCTTGGAGCAGTACTTC. This codes for CASSLPFDPLEQYF.

This rearrangement joins TRBV20-1 to TRBJ1-2, with a possible D match to TRBD1 (6 bases). The CDR3 sequence is 12 residues long. Germline V gives CDR1 DFQATT, CDR2 SNEGSKA (reference sequence). V gave up 3 bases and J gave up 4 bases, with 9 bases separating them. Written as DNA, the CDR3 is TGCAGTGCTAGGGGGGACATCTATGGCTACACCTTC. It specifies CSARGDIYGYTF.

V gene TRBV4-3 combines with J gene TRBJ1-6; a weak D match, TRBD1 (5 bases). This CDR3 is 18 amino acids long. V lost 0 bases, J lost 8 bases, and 20 bases lay in between. The V gene's germline CDR1 is LGHNA and CDR2 YSLEER. The CDR3, as DNA: TGCGCCAGCAGCCAAGATTTATTTCGTGAGACAGAGTATTCACCCCTCCACTTT. The encoded protein is CASSQDLFRETEYSPLHF.

This chain connects TRBV11-2 to TRBJ1-2, with a tentative D call TRBD1 (6 bases). This CDR3 region has 14 residues. Germline CDR1 SGHAT, CDR2 FQNNGV. The germline V and J ends were trimmed by 3 bases and 0 bases, with 8 bases remaining between them. In DNA, the CDR3 is TGTGCCAGCAGCTTCTACAGGGCTAACTATGGCTACACCTTC. Translation gives CASSFYRANYGYTF. The full variable domain, with the rest looked up from reference TRBV11-2 and TRBJ1-2, is EAGVAQSPRYKIIEKRQSVAFWCNPISGHATLYWYQQILGQGPKLLIQFQNNGVVDDSQLPKDRFSAERLKGVDSTLKIQPAKLEDSAVYLCASSFYRANYGYTFGSGTRLTVV.

At least ten counts were recorded for this clonotype. The V call is TRBV7-2, the J call TRBJ2-3; D gene ambiguous. V was shortened by 1 base and J by 5 bases, with 7 bases between the two germline ends. This CDR3 has 13 amino acids. Germline V gives CDR1 SGHTA, CDR2 FQGNSA. In DNA form, the CDR3 reads TGTGCCAGCAGCTTAGATCGGGTAGATACGCAGTATTTT. Translation gives CASSLDRVDTQYF.

Points on this clonotype: An end of the junction differs from the germline gene, which may be a read error. V is TRBV5-5 and J is TRBJ2-6; 8 nucleotides agree with TRBD1. Germline CDR1 is SGHKS and CDR2 is YYEKEE (reference sequence). The CDR3 covers 18 residues. CDR3 loop: CASSSAVTGDSGASVLTF. The CDR3 DNA sequence: TGTGCCAGCAGCTCCGCTGTGACAGGGGACAGTGGGGCCAGCGTCCTGACTTTC.

This clonotype was counted at least ten times. The chain is built from TRBV7-3 and TRBJ2-1, with no clear D. The germline V gene encodes CDR1 SGHTA and CDR2 FQGTGA. With 6 bases removed from V and 6 bases from J, the gap between germline ends came to 12 bases. CDR3 length: 13 residues. CDR3 in DNA: TGTGCCAGCAGTTTCTCCCGTGGCAATGAGCAGTTCTTC. This codes for CASSFSRGNEQFF. The complete variable domain, with remaining parts taken from reference TRBV7-3 and TRBJ2-1, reads GAGVSQTPSNKVTEKGKYVELRCDPISGHTALYWYRQSLGQGPEFLIYFQGTGAADDSGLPNDRFFAVRPEGSVSTLKIQRTERGDSAVYLCASSFSRGNEQFFGPGTRLTVL.

This chain uses TRBV28 with TRBJ2-1; D unresolved. V was shortened by 8 bases and J by 4 bases, with 21 bases between the two germline ends. This CDR3 has 16 residues. From germline, CDR1 is MDHEN and CDR2 SYDVKM. CDR3: CASWFSQSPTYNEQFF. In DNA form, the CDR3 reads TGTGCCAGCTGGTTTTCCCAGAGCCCAACTTACAATGAGCAGTTCTTC.

The chain employs TRBV5-1 and TRBJ1-2; TRBD1 matches at 7 bases. Germline-derived CDR1 and CDR2 are SGHRS and YFSETQ. V shed 0 bases, J shed 3 bases, and the junction held 11 bases outside the gene matches. The CDR3 is made up of 17 amino acids. The chain's CDR3 is CASSLEAGGGPYYGYTF. The CDR3 nucleotides read TGCGCCAGCAGCTTGGAGGCAGGGGGGGGGCCTTACTATGGCTACACCTTC.

The chain combines TRBV21-1 with TRBJ1-2; the table's D gene call, TRBD1, was not cross checked with the DNA. TRBV21-1 is annotated as a pseudogene. The CDR3 runs 13 residues. The CDR3 region has the DNA TGTGCCAGCAGCAAAAACAGGGGCTATGGCTACACCTTC. Translating gives CASSKNRGYGYTF.